What follows describes a single T cell receptor beta chain. These gene names are mouse names. With the read ending 1 residue before the CDR3 end, the germline J gene is used to fill in that end. The CDR3 loop spans 12 amino acids. Trimming took off 6 bases at V and 3 bases at J, with 8 bases between the two ends. Germline V gene data show CDR1 as KGHPV and CDR2 as FQNQEV (reference sequence). The data stem from a study of tissue T cells after allogeneic stem cell transplantation. TCRdb's copy holds only in-frame clones and misses some; the assay was immunoSEQ multiplex PCR. This table holds 4,000 to 5,000 clones, roughly three fifths found once. The time point: mouse harvest day 7 after allogeneic transplant. Each mouse received 10^7 T-cell-depleted marrow cells plus 10^6 splenic CD5+ T cells by tail vein.

The rearrangement links TRBV26 to TRBJ1-2; possible D gene TRBD1, 6 bases. This TCR derives from a female BALB/c mouse given C57BL/6 T cells with graft-versus-host disease after an allogeneic hematopoietic cell transplant. The sequencing input was spleen. CDR3 amino acids: CASSRGYSDYTF. The CDR3 bases that were read are TGTGCCAGCAGCAGGGGTTACTCCGACTACACC. The full variable domain, rest sourced from reference TRBV26 and TRBJ1-2, is NSKVIQTPRYLVKGQGQKAKMRCIPEKGHPVVFWYQQNKNNEFKFLINFQNQEVLQQIDMTEKRFSAECPSNSPCSLEIQSSEAGDSALYLCASSRGYSDYTFGSGTRLLVI.